The sequence of this TCR beta chain was determined in a study of T cell responses to AZD1222 COVID-19 vaccine. In germline, CDR1 is SGHTA, CDR2 FQGTGA. Trimming stripped 3 bases from V and 7 bases from J, with 10 bases between. CDR3 length equals 13 residues. The method was immunoSEQ multiplex PCR; TCRdb's version includes in-frame clones alone and lacks a portion of them. The sample has about 91,000 clones, around nine tenths seen once. The sequencing here drew on peripheral blood, taken on day 0 of AZD1222 vaccination. The receptor was derived from an adult in good health. The rearrangement uses TRBV7-3 and TRBJ2-1, with a possible D match to TRBD2 (5 bases). The chain's CDR3 is CASSFEDFNEQFF. The CDR3 DNA reads as TGTGCCAGCAGCTTCGAGGACTTTAATGAGCAGTTCTTC.